The TCR beta chain under discussion was sequenced for a study of blood T cells in healthy people across ages. A second PCR, run for roughly 7 to 12 cycles, used a sample-barcoded 5' primer plus a J-beta primer mix. Every cDNA was tagged by a template-switch adaptor with 12 random nucleotides. TCRdb recomputed calls from the 5' RACE reads with MiXCR, one row per CDR3 protein. The data show about 570,000 distinct CDR3 sequences, with around 27% seen just once and over 3.5% held by the top ten. The CDR3 contains 19 residues. Germline CDR1 is ENHRY and CDR2 is SYGVKD. V lost 3 bases and J 7 bases, leaving 30 bases between the germline ends. The data were also submitted as part of a second study, on T cells of mothers and their children. This second study notes: At a sensitivity of around 100 clones per million clonotypes, no persistent microchimeric T cell clones appeared.

Sequencing was done on a sample of blood. The sequence was obtained from a boy younger than 10 in good health. This sequence joins TRBV10-3 and TRBJ1-2; D is possibly TRBD1 (6 bases). DNA for the CDR3: TGTGCCATCAGTGACTCCCGAGGAAAGGGGGGAGTAGGATCGGTTGGCTACACCTTC. This gives the protein CAISDSRGKGGVGSVGYTF.